A selection of T cell receptor beta chains follows, all from one sample in a study of technical replicates of blood from four donors. Data came from immunoSEQ multiplex PCR; TCRdb stores just in-frame clones and leaves some out. This table has about 68,000 clones, 95% to 97% appearing once. Sequenced input: T cells isolated from PBMCs. Receptor source: a human donor in good health. Each CDR3 is given with its conserved first and last residue. The order of the fields is J gene, CDR3 length, D gene, V gene, CDR3 DNA, CDR3 protein. D genes are given only for firm matches.

J: TRBJ2-1; length: 17; D: TRBD2; V: TRBV27; DNA: TGTGCCAGCAGTTTATTAGGGACTAGCGGGAGCCTCTATGAGCAGTTCTTC; CDR3: CASSLLGTSGSLYEQFF
J: TRBJ1-1; length: 13; D: TRBD1; V: TRBV28; DNA: TGTGCCAGCAGTGGACAGGTAGGAACTGAAGCTTTCTTT; CDR3: CASSGQVGTEAFF
J: TRBJ1-1; length: 13; D: .; V: TRBV7-3; DNA: TGTGCCAGCAGCCCCGCGGAGAACACTGAAGCTTTCTTT; CDR3: CASSPAENTEAFF
J: TRBJ2-7; length: 13; D: .; V: TRBV7-2; DNA: TGTGCCAGCAGCTTCGGGACTTTCTACGAGCAGTACTTC; CDR3: CASSFGTFYEQYF
J: TRBJ2-2; length: 13; D: .; V: TRBV27; DNA: TGTGCCAGCAGTTTTACGAACACCGGGGAGCTGTTTTTT; CDR3: CASSFTNTGELFF
J: TRBJ2-7; length: 14; D: .; V: TRBV27; DNA: TGTGCCAGCAGTTACGACTGGGAGGCCTACGAGCAGTACTTC; CDR3: CASSYDWEAYEQYF
J: TRBJ1-1; length: 12; D: .; V: TRBV4-3; DNA: TGCGCCAGCAGCCAAGCGGGGTACGGAGCTTTCTTT; CDR3: CASSQAGYGAFF
J: TRBJ2-3; length: 14; D: TRBD2; V: TRBV6-5; DNA: TGTGCCAGCAGTAGCGGGGCCTCCCGCGATACGCAGTATTTT; CDR3: CASSSGASRDTQYF
J: TRBJ2-2; length: 13; D: .; V: TRBV4-1; DNA: TGCGCCAGCAGCCAAGTAACAACCGGGGAGCTGTTTTTT; CDR3: CASSQVTTGELFF
J: TRBJ1-1; length: 16; D: .; V: TRBV5-1; DNA: TGCGCCAGCAGCTTGGTCTCTGACAGATCGAACACTGAAGCTTTCTTT; CDR3: CASSLVSDRSNTEAFF
J: TRBJ2-3; length: 14; D: TRBD2; V: TRBV12-5; DNA: TGTGCTAGTGGTCCTAGCGGTAGCACAGATACGCAGTATTTT; CDR3: CASGPSGSTDTQYF
J: TRBJ1-3; length: 13; D: .; V: TRBV30; DNA: TGTGCCTGGAGTCGGGGGGCTGGAAACACCATATATTTT; CDR3: CAWSRGAGNTIYF
J: TRBJ2-7; length: 12; D: .; V: TRBV7-6; DNA: TGTGCCAGCAGCTCAGGGGTCTACGAGCAGTACTTC; CDR3: CASSSGVYEQYF
J: TRBJ1-4; length: 13; D: .; V: TRBV7-6; DNA: TGTGCCAGCACCCGTGGGGGCGGTGAAAAACTGTTTTTT; CDR3: CASTRGGGEKLFF
J: TRBJ2-7; length: 13; D: TRBD2; V: TRBV29-1; DNA: TGCAGCGTTGGAGGGACTACGTCGGGCGAGCAGTACTTC; CDR3: CSVGGTTSGEQYF
J: TRBJ1-4; length: 15; D: TRBD1; V: TRBV6-1; DNA: TGTGCCAGCAGTGAAAAGGACAGGCCTAATGAAAAACTGTTTTTT; CDR3: CASSEKDRPNEKLFF
J: TRBJ2-7; length: 17; D: TRBD2; V: TRBV15; DNA: TGTGCCACCAGCCGAATTTCACGCGGGGGTTCCCCCCACGAGCAGTACTTC; CDR3: CATSRISRGGSPHEQYF
J: TRBJ2-7; length: 14; D: .; V: TRBV5-1; DNA: TGCGCCAGCAGGCAAACCGGGACACATTACGAGCAGTACTTC; CDR3: CASRQTGTHYEQYF
J: TRBJ2-2; length: 12; D: .; V: TRBV29-1; DNA: TGCAGCACCAGGGTTTACACCGGGGAGCTGTTTTTT; CDR3: CSTRVYTGELFF
J: TRBJ1-1; length: 15; D: .; V: TRBV5-8; DNA: TGTGCCAGCAAGGGGCACCGATGGGTGAACACTGAAGCTTTCTTT; CDR3: CASKGHRWVNTEAFF
J: TRBJ2-2; length: 13; D: .; V: TRBV4-2; DNA: TGTGCCAGCAGCCGCGGGACCGGCGGGGAGCTGTTTTTT; CDR3: CASSRGTGGELFF
J: TRBJ2-3; length: 13; D: TRBD1; V: TRBV7-3; DNA: TGTGCCAGCAAGGGACAGGGGGCAGATACGCAGTATTTT; CDR3: CASKGQGADTQYF
J: TRBJ2-7; length: 11; D: .; V: TRBV10-1; DNA: TGCGCCAGCACACGGAGCTACGAGCAGTACTTC; CDR3: CASTRSYEQYF
J: TRBJ2-6; length: 14; D: .; V: TRBV15; DNA: TGTGCCACCAGAGAGGACAGATCTGCCAACGTCCTGACTTTC; CDR3: CATREDRSANVLTF
J: TRBJ2-3; length: 18; D: TRBD2; V: TRBV11-2; DNA: TGTGCCAGCAGCTTAGTCGGCCGGCGGGAGTTAGGAACAGATACGCAGTATTTT; CDR3: CASSLVGRRELGTDTQYF
J: TRBJ2-7; length: 16; D: TRBD1; V: TRBV11-2; DNA: TGTGCCAGCAGCTTAGACCCGGGACAGGGGGGCTACGAGCAGTACTTC; CDR3: CASSLDPGQGGYEQYF
J: TRBJ2-5; length: 14; D: TRBD2; V: TRBV5-4; DNA: TGTGCCAGCAGCTTCGGAGGCGGGAGCGAGACCCAGTACTTC; CDR3: CASSFGGGSETQYF
J: TRBJ1-5; length: 13; D: .; V: TRBV4-2; DNA: TGTGCCAGCAGCCAAGCTACCTATCAGCCCCAGCATTTT; CDR3: CASSQATYQPQHF
J: TRBJ2-5; length: 14; D: .; V: TRBV13; DNA: TGTGCCAGCAGAGGCGGAACGTACCAAGAGACCCAGTACTTC; CDR3: CASRGGTYQETQYF
J: TRBJ1-1; length: 14; D: .; V: TRBV11-3; DNA: TGTGCCAGCAGCGCAATAGACAGTTTCACTGAAGCTTTCTTT; CDR3: CASSAIDSFTEAFF
J: TRBJ2-7; length: 11; D: .; V: TRBV19; DNA: TGTGCCAGTAGTTTTGACAGGGAGCAGTACTTC; CDR3: CASSFDREQYF
J: TRBJ1-3; length: 15; D: .; V: TRBV28; DNA: TGTGCCAGCAGACCAAGAGGGCCCTCTGGAAACACCATATATTTT; CDR3: CASRPRGPSGNTIYF
J: TRBJ2-7; length: 15; D: TRBD2; V: TRBV4-1; DNA: TGCGCCAGCAGCCGTACTAGCGGGACTCAATACGAGCAGTACTTC; CDR3: CASSRTSGTQYEQYF
J: TRBJ2-2; length: 16; D: TRBD2; V: TRBV7-3; DNA: TGTGCCAGCAGCTTGGGACTAGCGGGAGGAGCCGGGGAGCTGTTTTTT; CDR3: CASSLGLAGGAGELFF
J: TRBJ2-7; length: 12; D: .; V: TRBV5-4; DNA: TGTGCCAGCAGCTTGGGCCAGTACGAGCAGTACTTC; CDR3: CASSLGQYEQYF
J: TRBJ1-5; length: 15; D: .; V: TRBV6-4; DNA: TGTGCCAGCCCACCCCCGCAGACAGCGCTCGAGCCCCAGCATTTT; CDR3: CASPPPQTALEPQHF
J: TRBJ1-5; length: 15; D: .; V: TRBV6-5; DNA: TGTGCCAGCAGCCCGATAAGACTGAGCAATCAGCCCCAGCATTTT; CDR3: CASSPIRLSNQPQHF
J: TRBJ2-3; length: 13; D: TRBD2; V: TRBV5-1; DNA: TGCGCCAGTAAGACTAGCGGCACAGATACGCAGTATTTT; CDR3: CASKTSGTDTQYF
J: TRBJ2-7; length: 17; D: TRBD2; V: TRBV4-3; DNA: TGCGCCAGCAGCCAAGGGGCTAGCGGGAGAAGCCCCTACGAGCAGTACTTC; CDR3: CASSQGASGRSPYEQYF
J: TRBJ1-1; length: 14; D: .; V: TRBV6-6; DNA: TGTGCCAGCAGTTACGGGCAGTTTAACACTGAAGCTTTCTTT; CDR3: CASSYGQFNTEAFF
J: TRBJ2-7; length: 16; D: .; V: TRBV4-1; DNA: TGCGCCAGCAGCCAAGCCGGAAGGGCAGGGAAGTACGAGCAGTACTTC; CDR3: CASSQAGRAGKYEQYF
J: TRBJ2-1; length: 14; D: .; V: TRBV4-1; DNA: TGCGCCAGCAGCCAAGATTGGGCAGGGGATGAGCAGTTCTTC; CDR3: CASSQDWAGDEQFF
J: TRBJ2-7; length: 15; D: TRBD1; V: TRBV5-1; DNA: TGCGCCAGCAGCTTGGGTGAGACAGGGTTCTACGAGCAGTACTTC; CDR3: CASSLGETGFYEQYF
J: TRBJ2-7; length: 15; D: .; V: TRBV6-1; DNA: TGTGCCAGCAGTGAAGGACAGGTACGGTCCTACGAGCAGTACTTC; CDR3: CASSEGQVRSYEQYF
J: TRBJ2-7; length: 15; D: TRBD2; V: TRBV19; DNA: TGTGCCAGTAGGGCTTCTAGCGGAAGTTCCTACGAGCAGTACTTC; CDR3: CASRASSGSSYEQYF